The 12 T cell receptor beta chains below all came from one sample that was sequenced in a study of blood T cell repertoires in COVID-19 (dated by TCRdb to the early 2020s). Library preparation was by the immunoSEQ multiplex PCR assay. The clones in this table, taken by TCRdb from immuneACCESS, are in-frame only. Not every clone is retained; where verified, under half of the shortfall comes from an unresolved V gene, and the cause of the rest is unknown. The sample has roughly 95,000 clones on record, more than 75% of them singletons. Clones ranked in the top ten supply 5.5% to 7.5% of the sample. Material: peripheral blood. The receptor set was obtained from a man over 45 with active or convalescent COVID-19.

The chain has TRBV7-9 and TRBJ2-2, with 8 bases lining up with TRBD2. Germline V gives CDR1 SEHNR, CDR2 FQNEAQ (reference sequence). The CDR3 loop spans 15 amino acids. V trimming: 2 bases; J trimming: 4 bases; junction bases outside the gene matches: 3. Written as DNA, the CDR3 is TGTGCCAGCAGCTTAAAGCGGGGGTTCACCGGGGAGCTGTTTTTT. Amino acid sequence: CASSLKRGFTGELFF.

This chain connects TRBV11-2 to TRBJ2-7; no clear D. V lost 1 base and J 6 bases, leaving 7 bases between the germline ends. The CDR3 covers 12 residues. Germline lookup yields CDR1 SGHAT and CDR2 FQNNGV. Here the CDR3 DNA reads TGTGCCAGCAGCTTAGGGCAATCCGAGCAGTACTTC. The encoded protein is CASSLGQSEQYF.

This chain joins TRBV7-6 and TRBJ1-3; the D gene is possibly TRBD1 (6 bases). The germline V and J ends were trimmed by 5 bases and 3 bases, with 20 bases remaining between them. The CDR3 has 17 amino acids. The V gene's germline CDR1 is SGHVS and CDR2 FNYEAQ. The CDR3 here is CASSPRPGGPDGNTIYF. For the CDR3, the DNA is TGTGCCAGCAGCCCTCGTCCGGGGGGGCCCGATGGAAACACCATATATTTT.

This rearrangement joins TRBV6-5 to TRBJ1-5, with no clear D. Germline CDR1 MNHEY, CDR2 SVGAGI. The CDR3 extends over 16 amino acids. V lost 0 bases and J lost 0, with 9 bases in between. The CDR3 is CASSYSRYYSNQPQHF. The DNA of the CDR3 is TGTGCCAGCAGTTACTCTAGGTACTATAGCAATCAGCCCCAGCATTTT.

This chain uses TRBV5-1 with TRBJ1-3; 7 bases align to TRBD1. The CDR3 loop spans 15 amino acids. CDR1 is SGHRS, CDR2 YFSETQ, per germline. The junction had 4 bases not matched to a gene; V was cut back by 3 bases and J by 1 base. In DNA form, the CDR3 reads TGCGCCAGCAGCTCACAGGGGATTTCTGGAAACACCATATATTTT. Translating it yields CASSSQGISGNTIYF.

The chain carries TRBV5-1 and TRBJ2-5; 8 bases are shared with TRBD1. After removal of 4 bases from V and 5 bases from J, the junction contained 10 bases not matched to a gene. The CDR3 contains 15 residues. Per germline, CDR1 SGHRS and CDR2 YFSETQ. The CDR3 here is CASSQGAGGKETQYF. CDR3 sequence (DNA): TGCGCCAGCAGCCAGGGGGCAGGGGGCAAGGAGACCCAGTACTTC.

V is TRBV7-8 and J is TRBJ1-5; 7 bases match TRBD1. Germline V CDR1 and CDR2: SGHVS, FQNEAQ. CDR3 length equals 15 residues. V was clipped by 1 base and J by 3 bases; unmatched bases: 3. CDR3 protein: CASSLEGGVNQPQHF. The CDR3 DNA is TGTGCCAGCAGCTTAGAAGGGGGCGTCAATCAGCCCCAGCATTTT.

This chain joins TRBV5-1 and TRBJ2-2, with TRBD2 as a possible D gene (5 bases). The CDR3 covers 13 residues. The germline CDR1 and CDR2 sequences are SGHRS and YFSETQ. Trimming took off 2 bases at V and 3 bases at J, with 5 bases between the two ends. Here the CDR3 DNA reads TGCGCCAGCAGCTTCGGGGACACCGGGGAGCTGTTTTTT. This encodes CASSFGDTGELFF.

The chain couples TRBV27 to TRBJ2-3; D unresolved. The germline gives CDR1 MNHEY, CDR2 SMNVEV (reference sequence). V was cut by 7 bases and J by 4 bases, with 12 bases left in between. There are 13 residues in the CDR3. CDR3 protein: CASTRGPPDTQYF. The CDR3 nucleotides read TGTGCCAGCACCCGAGGCCCTCCAGATACGCAGTATTTT.

This rearrangement joins TRBV19 to TRBJ2-1; TRBD2 aligns across 8 bases. The J segment lost 7 bases and the V segment lost 4 bases, leaving 12 bases of the junction unmatched. Germline-derived CDR1 and CDR2 are LNHDA and SQIVND (reference sequence). The CDR3 is made up of 16 amino acids. CDR3 region: CASSTNPRSGGNEQFF. DNA of the CDR3: TGTGCCAGTAGTACGAACCCAAGGAGCGGGGGAAATGAGCAGTTCTTC.

In nucleotides, the CDR3 is TGTGCCAGCAGCTTCGGGAAGGCTGGAAACACCATATATTTT. Translating it yields CASSFGKAGNTIYF. V usage is TRBV7-2 and J usage is TRBJ1-3; D is uncertain. V was pared by 3 bases and J by 2 bases, with 8 bases between. This CDR3 has 14 amino acids. CDR1 and CDR2 from the germline V gene are SGHTA and FQGNSA.

The chain uses TRBV6-2 or TRBV6-3 and TRBJ1-5; TRBD1 might be the D (5 bases). Germline CDR1 is MNHEY and CDR2 is SVGEGT. This CDR3 has 19 residues. Trimming shortened V by 2 bases and J by 0 bases, and 20 bases separated the two germline ends. Written as DNA, the CDR3 is TGTGCCAGCAGTTACCCGATGGGGCAGGAGGGATATAGCAATCAGCCCCAGCATTTT. Protein sequence: CASSYPMGQEGYSNQPQHF.